These 15 T cell receptor beta chains originate from one sample sequenced in a study of control samples from healthy donors and cancer patients. Profiling relied on immunoSEQ multiplex PCR, and the TCRdb table lists in-frame clones only, not all of them. This sample has some 90,000 clones, with around nine tenths found just once. Sequences were obtained from blood. Receptors originate from a woman aged 55 to 70 in good health.

V and J are TRBV3-1 (or the pseudogene TRBV3-2) and TRBJ1-2, with 7 bases aligning to TRBD1. Germline V gene sequence: CDR1 LGHDT, CDR2 YNNKEL (reference sequence). The V and J ends lost 5 bases and 4 bases, in that order; junction bases with no gene match: 4. This CDR3 comprises 13 residues. CDR3 bases: TGTGCCAGCAGCAGCGGGACAGTCTATGGCTACACCTTC. Translating it yields CASSSGTVYGYTF.

This clone was observed a single time. The chain has TRBV6-5 and TRBJ1-5, with 7 bases lining up with TRBD1. The germline V gene encodes CDR1 MNHEY and CDR2 SVGAGI. The V segment lost 8 bases and the J segment 6 bases; nucleotides outside the gene matches: 10. The CDR3 contains 14 residues. DNA for the CDR3: TGTGCCAGCGCCCATGACAGGGACGTTCAGCCCCAGCATTTT. It is translated as CASAHDRDVQPQHF.

The chain uses TRBV28 and TRBJ2-7; the D is unclear. The V end lost 3 bases, the J end lost 1 base, and 4 bases lay between the germline ends. The CDR3 loop spans 12 amino acids. Germline CDR1 is MDHEN and CDR2 is SYDVKM. The CDR3 DNA reads TGTGCCAGCAGTTTGGAGTCCTACGAGCAGTACTTC. Protein product: CASSLESYEQYF.

This chain uses TRBV5-6 with TRBJ2-1, with TRBD1 matching over 7 bases. The CDR3 totals 16 residues. Germline values: CDR1 SGHDT, CDR2 YYEEEE. J gave up 6 bases and V 0 bases, and 9 bases lay outside the gene matches. The CDR3 loop reads CASSLGSWTGLNEQFF. DNA for the CDR3: TGTGCCAGCAGCTTGGGCTCCTGGACAGGCCTCAATGAGCAGTTCTTC.

This clone came up once. The CDR3 nucleotides read TGTGCCAGCAGAAGAAGGGACTACGAGCAGTACTTC. Translated, it gives CASRRRDYEQYF. This chain uses TRBV25-1 with TRBJ2-7, with D uncertain. The CDR3 is 12 amino acids. The V gene's germline CDR1 is MGHDK and CDR2 SYGVNS. Trimming shortened V by 6 bases and J by 3 bases, and 9 bases separated the two germline ends.

This chain connects TRBV5-1 to TRBJ2-5; tentative D call: TRBD1 (6 bases). Germline CDR1 and CDR2: SGHRS and YFSETQ. There are 14 residues in the CDR3. V lost 6 bases and J lost 3, with 15 bases in between. In nucleotides, the CDR3 is TGCGCCAGCAAGGAGCAGGGGTCCAAAGAGACCCAGTACTTC. Protein product: CASKEQGSKETQYF.

The chain carries TRBV2 and TRBJ2-3, with a weak D call TRBD2 (6 bases). Germline loops: CDR1 SNHLY, CDR2 FYNNEI. This CDR3 has 15 amino acids. The germline V and J ends were trimmed by 9 bases and 0 bases, with 16 bases remaining between them. CDR3 DNA: TGTGCCAGAGGAGGGGTAGCGACTAGCACAGATACGCAGTATTTT. It codes for CARGGVATSTDTQYF. The variable domain in full, with the rest retrieved from reference TRBV2 and TRBJ2-3, is EPEVTQTPSHQVTQMGQEVILRCVPISNHLYFYWYRQILGQKVEFLVSFYNNEISEKSEIFDDQFSVERPDGSNFTLKIRSTKLEDSAMYFCARGGVATSTDTQYFGPGTRLTVL.

The genes are TRBV6-5 and TRBJ1-2; D is possibly TRBD1 (5 bases). The CDR3 consists of 14 residues. Germline CDR1 is MNHEY and CDR2 is SVGAGI. Trimming removed 5 bases from V and 4 bases from J, with 14 bases in between. CDR3 sequence reads: CASSNPGPIYGYTF. CDR3 nucleotide sequence: TGTGCCAGCAGTAACCCGGGACCGATCTATGGCTACACCTTC.

This chain joins TRBV5-1 and TRBJ2-1; D is undetermined. This CDR3 comprises 14 residues. With 4 bases removed from V and 12 bases from J, the gap between germline ends came to 20 bases. Germline CDR1 SGHRS, CDR2 YFSETQ. The CDR3 bases are TGCGCCAGCAGCCAGGAGAGAGCCAACGGTGGGCAGTTCTTC. Protein product: CASSQERANGGQFF.

The count of this clone is one. The J gene is TRBJ2-1, the V gene TRBV11-2, with 7 bases that match TRBD1. This CDR3 is 14 amino acids long. CDR1 SGHAT and CDR2 FQNNGV come from the germline V gene. The V and J ends lost 1 base and 10 bases, in that order; junction bases with no gene match: 7. The CDR3: CASSLAGNRGEQFF. CDR3 DNA sequence: TGTGCCAGCAGCTTAGCCGGTAACAGGGGAGAGCAGTTCTTC.

V usage is TRBV28 and J usage is TRBJ1-2; D not certain. The length of the CDR3 is 14 residues. Germline CDR1 MDHEN, CDR2 SYDVKM. The ends were cut back, 6 bases at V and 0 bases at J, with 11 bases in the middle. The CDR3 sequence: CASRDGASNYGYTF. The CDR3 DNA reads as TGTGCCAGCAGGGACGGAGCGTCTAACTATGGCTACACCTTC.

The rearrangement links TRBV12-5 to TRBJ1-6; maybe TRBD1 (6 bases). The ends were cut back, 5 bases at V and 5 bases at J, with 16 bases in the middle. The CDR3 covers 16 residues. The germline CDR1 and CDR2 sequences are LGHNT and FRNRAP. The CDR3, as DNA: TGTGCTAGTGGTAAACTCCGGGACATAGATAATTCACCCCTCCACTTT. This encodes CASGKLRDIDNSPLHF.

This chain uses TRBV19 with TRBJ1-2, with 7 bases aligning to TRBD1. The CDR3 covers 12 residues. Trimming took 5 bases from V and 8 from J; bases not matched to a gene: 5. Germline assignment: CDR1 LNHDA and CDR2 SQIVND (reference sequence). CDR3 nucleotides: TGTGCCAGTAGTCCGAGGACAGGCGGCTACACCTTC. Its protein product is CASSPRTGGYTF.

The CDR3 nucleotides are TGTGCCAGCAGCGTAGGAGGCGTCCGGGAGCCCCAGCATTTT. Translating gives CASSVGGVREPQHF. The genes are TRBV9 and TRBJ1-5; D call uncertain. The CDR3 contains 14 residues. The V end lost 0 bases, the J end lost 8 bases, and 12 bases lay between the germline ends. CDR1 and CDR2 (germline): SGDLS, YYNGEE.

V gene TRBV5-8 combines with J gene TRBJ1-1, with TRBD1 identical over 8 bases. Germline V gene lookup returns CDR1 SGHTS and CDR2 YDEGEE. The CDR3 runs to 14 residues. After removal of 5 bases from V and 1 base from J, the junction contained 4 bases not matched to a gene. The CDR3 DNA follows: TGTGCCAGCAGGCGCAGGGGGCAGAACACTGAAGCTTTCTTT. Residues: CASRRRGQNTEAFF.